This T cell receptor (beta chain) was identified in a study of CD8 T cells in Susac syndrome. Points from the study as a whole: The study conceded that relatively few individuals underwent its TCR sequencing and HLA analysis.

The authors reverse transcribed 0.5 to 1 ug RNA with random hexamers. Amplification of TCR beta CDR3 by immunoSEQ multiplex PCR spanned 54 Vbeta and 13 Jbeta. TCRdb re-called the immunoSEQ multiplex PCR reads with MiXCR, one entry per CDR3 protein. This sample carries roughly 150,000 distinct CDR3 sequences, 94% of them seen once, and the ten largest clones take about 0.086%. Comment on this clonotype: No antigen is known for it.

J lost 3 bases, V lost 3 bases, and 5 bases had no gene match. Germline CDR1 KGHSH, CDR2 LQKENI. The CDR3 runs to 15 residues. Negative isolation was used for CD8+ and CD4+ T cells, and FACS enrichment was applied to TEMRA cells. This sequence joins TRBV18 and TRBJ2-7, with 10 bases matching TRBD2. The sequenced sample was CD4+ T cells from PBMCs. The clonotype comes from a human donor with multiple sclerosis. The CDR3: CASSPLAGGGYEQYF. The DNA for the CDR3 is TGTGCCAGCTCACCCTTAGCGGGAGGCGGCTACGAGCAGTACTTC.